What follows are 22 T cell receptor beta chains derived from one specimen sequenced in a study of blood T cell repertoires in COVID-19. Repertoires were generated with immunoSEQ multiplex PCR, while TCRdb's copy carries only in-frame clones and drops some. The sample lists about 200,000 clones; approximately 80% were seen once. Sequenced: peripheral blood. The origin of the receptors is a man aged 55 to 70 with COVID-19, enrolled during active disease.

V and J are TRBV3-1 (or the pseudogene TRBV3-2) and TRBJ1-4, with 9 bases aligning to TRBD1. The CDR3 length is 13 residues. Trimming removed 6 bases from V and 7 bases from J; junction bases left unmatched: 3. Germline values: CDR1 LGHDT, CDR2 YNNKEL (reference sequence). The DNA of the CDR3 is TGTGCCAGCAGTCCGGACAGGGGTGAAAAACTGTTTTTT. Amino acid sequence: CASSPDRGEKLFF.

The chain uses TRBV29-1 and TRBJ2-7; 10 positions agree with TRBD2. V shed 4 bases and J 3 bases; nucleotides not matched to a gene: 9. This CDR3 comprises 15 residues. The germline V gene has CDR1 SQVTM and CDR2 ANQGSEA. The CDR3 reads CSVVRLAGVLYEQYF. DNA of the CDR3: TGCAGCGTTGTTAGGCTAGCGGGAGTTCTCTACGAGCAGTACTTC.

The CDR3 sequence is CSVEVTAGMNTEAFF. The CDR3 nucleotides are TGCAGCGTTGAAGTTACTGCAGGGATGAACACTGAAGCTTTCTTT. This chain joins TRBV29-1 and TRBJ1-1; D possibly corresponds to TRBD1 (5 bases). The CDR3 loop spans 15 amino acids. CDR1 is SQVTM and CDR2 is ANQGSEA in the germline V gene. The germline V and J ends were trimmed by 1 base and 0 bases, with 12 bases remaining between them.

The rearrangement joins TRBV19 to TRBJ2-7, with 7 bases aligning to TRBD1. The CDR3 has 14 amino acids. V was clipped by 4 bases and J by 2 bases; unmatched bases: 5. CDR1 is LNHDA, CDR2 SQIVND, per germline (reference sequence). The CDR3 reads CASSRQGETYEQYF. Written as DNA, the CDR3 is TGTGCCAGTAGTAGGCAGGGGGAAACCTACGAGCAGTACTTC.

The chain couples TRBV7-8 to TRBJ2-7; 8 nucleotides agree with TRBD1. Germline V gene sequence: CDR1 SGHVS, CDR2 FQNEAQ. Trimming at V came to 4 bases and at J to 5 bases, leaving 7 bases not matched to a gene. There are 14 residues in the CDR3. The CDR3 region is CASSWLDRGNEQYF. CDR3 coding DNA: TGTGCCAGCAGCTGGCTAGACAGGGGCAACGAGCAGTACTTC.

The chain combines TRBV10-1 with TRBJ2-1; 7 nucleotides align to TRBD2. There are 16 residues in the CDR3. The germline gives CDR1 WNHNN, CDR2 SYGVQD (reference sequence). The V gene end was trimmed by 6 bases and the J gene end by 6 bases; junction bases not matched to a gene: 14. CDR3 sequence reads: CASRGSLAAGANEQFF. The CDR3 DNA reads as TGCGCCAGCAGGGGATCCCTAGCGGCCGGGGCCAATGAGCAGTTCTTC.

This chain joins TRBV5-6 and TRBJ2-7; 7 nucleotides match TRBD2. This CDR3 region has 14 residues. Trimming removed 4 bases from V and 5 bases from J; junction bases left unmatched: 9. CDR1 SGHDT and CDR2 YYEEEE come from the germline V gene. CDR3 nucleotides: TGTGCCAGCAGCGACCCTCGGGGGGTCCACGAGCAGTACTTC. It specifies CASSDPRGVHEQYF.

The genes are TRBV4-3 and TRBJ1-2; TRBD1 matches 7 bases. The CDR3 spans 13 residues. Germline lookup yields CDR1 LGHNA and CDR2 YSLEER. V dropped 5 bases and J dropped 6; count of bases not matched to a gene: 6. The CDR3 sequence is CASSYRDSDGYTF. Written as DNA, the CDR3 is TGCGCCAGCAGCTACCGGGACAGCGATGGCTACACCTTC.

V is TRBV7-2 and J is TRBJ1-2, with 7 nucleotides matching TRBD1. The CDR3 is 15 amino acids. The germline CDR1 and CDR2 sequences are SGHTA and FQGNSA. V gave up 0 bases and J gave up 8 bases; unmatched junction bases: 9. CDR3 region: CASSLAQQGIRGYTF. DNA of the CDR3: TGTGCCAGCAGCTTAGCGCAACAGGGGATAAGGGGCTACACCTTC.

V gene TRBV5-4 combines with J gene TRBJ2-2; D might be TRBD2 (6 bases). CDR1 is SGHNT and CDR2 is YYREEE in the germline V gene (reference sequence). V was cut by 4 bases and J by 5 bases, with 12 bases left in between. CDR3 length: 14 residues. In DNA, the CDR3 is TGTGCCAGCAGCCGAGGAGGGGAAACCGGGGAGCTGTTTTTT. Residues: CASSRGGETGELFF.

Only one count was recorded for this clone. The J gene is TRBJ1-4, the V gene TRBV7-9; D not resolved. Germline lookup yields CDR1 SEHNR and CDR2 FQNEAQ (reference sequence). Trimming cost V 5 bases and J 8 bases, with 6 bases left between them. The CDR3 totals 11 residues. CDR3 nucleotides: TGTGCCAGCAGCAACACAGAAAAACTGTTTTTT. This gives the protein CASSNTEKLFF. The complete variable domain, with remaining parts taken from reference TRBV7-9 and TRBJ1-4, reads DTGVSQNPRHKITKRGQNVTFRCDPISEHNRLYWYRQTLGQGPEFLTYFQNEAQLEKSRLLSDRFSAERPKGSFSTLEIQRTEQGDSAMYLCASSNTEKLFFGSGTQLSVL.

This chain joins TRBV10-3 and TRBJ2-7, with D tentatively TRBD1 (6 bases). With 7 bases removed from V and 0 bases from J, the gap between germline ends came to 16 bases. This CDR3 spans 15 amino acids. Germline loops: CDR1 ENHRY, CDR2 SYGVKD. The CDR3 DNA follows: TGTGCCATCAACCGAGACAGGACGAGCTCCTACGAGCAGTACTTC. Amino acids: CAINRDRTSSYEQYF.

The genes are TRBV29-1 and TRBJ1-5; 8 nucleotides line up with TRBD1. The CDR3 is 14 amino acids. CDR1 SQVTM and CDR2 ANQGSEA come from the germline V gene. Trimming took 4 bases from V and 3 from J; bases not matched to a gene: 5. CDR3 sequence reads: CSVGGTGDNQPQHF. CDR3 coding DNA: TGCAGCGTTGGCGGGACAGGAGACAATCAGCCCCAGCATTTT.

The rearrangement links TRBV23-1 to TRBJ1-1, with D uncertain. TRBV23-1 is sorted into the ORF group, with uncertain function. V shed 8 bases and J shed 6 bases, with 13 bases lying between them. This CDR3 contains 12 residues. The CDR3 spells CASSSGSPEAFF. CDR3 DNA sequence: TGCGCCAGCTCGAGCGGGTCCCCTGAAGCTTTCTTT.

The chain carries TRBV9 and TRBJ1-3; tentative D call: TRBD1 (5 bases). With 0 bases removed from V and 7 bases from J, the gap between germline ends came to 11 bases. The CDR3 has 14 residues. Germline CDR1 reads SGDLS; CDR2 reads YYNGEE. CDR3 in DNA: TGTGCCAGCAGCGTAGAAGTCAGGGCGAACACCATATATTTT. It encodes CASSVEVRANTIYF.

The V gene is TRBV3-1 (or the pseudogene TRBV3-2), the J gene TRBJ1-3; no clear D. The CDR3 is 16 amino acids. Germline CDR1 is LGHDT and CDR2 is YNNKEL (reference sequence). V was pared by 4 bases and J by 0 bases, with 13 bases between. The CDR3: CASSRPQQPSGNTIYF. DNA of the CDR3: TGTGCCAGCAGCCGCCCCCAACAGCCCTCTGGAAACACCATATATTTT.

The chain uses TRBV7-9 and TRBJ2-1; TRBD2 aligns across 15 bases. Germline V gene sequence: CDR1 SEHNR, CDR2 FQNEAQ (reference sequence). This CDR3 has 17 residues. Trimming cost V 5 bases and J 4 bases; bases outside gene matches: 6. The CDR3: CASSTPGLAGGYNEQFF. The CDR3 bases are TGTGCCAGCAGCACCCCCGGACTAGCGGGAGGGTACAATGAGCAGTTCTTC. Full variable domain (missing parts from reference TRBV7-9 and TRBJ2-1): DTGVSQNPRHKITKRGQNVTFRCDPISEHNRLYWYRQTLGQGPEFLTYFQNEAQLEKSRLLSDRFSAERPKGSFSTLEIQRTEQGDSAMYLCASSTPGLAGGYNEQFFGPGTRLTVL.

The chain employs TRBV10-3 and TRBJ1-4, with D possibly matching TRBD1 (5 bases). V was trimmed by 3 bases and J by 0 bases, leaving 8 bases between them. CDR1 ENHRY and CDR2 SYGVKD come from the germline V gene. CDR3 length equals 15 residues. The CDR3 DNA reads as TGTGCCATCAGTGACTCAGGGACAACTAATGAAAAACTGTTTTTT. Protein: CAISDSGTTNEKLFF.

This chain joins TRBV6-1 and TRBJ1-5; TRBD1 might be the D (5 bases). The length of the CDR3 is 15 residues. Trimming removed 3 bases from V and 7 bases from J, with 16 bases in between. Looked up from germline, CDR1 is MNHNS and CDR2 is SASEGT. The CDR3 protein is CASSEVGGEEQPQHF. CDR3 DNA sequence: TGTGCCAGCAGTGAGGTTGGGGGGGAGGAACAGCCCCAGCATTTT.

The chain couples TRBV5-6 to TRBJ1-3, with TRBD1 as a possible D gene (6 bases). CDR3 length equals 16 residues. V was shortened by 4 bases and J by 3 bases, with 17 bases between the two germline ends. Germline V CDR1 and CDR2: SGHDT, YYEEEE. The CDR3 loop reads CASSPDRGAIGNTIYF. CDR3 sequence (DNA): TGTGCCAGCAGCCCCGACCGGGGGGCCATTGGAAACACCATATATTTT. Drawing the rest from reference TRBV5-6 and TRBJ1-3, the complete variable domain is DAGVTQSPTHLIKTRGQQVTLRCSPKSGHDTVSWYQQALGQGPQFIFQYYEEEERQRGNFPDRFSGHQFPNYSSELNVNALLLGDSALYLCASSPDRGAIGNTIYFGEGSWLTVV.

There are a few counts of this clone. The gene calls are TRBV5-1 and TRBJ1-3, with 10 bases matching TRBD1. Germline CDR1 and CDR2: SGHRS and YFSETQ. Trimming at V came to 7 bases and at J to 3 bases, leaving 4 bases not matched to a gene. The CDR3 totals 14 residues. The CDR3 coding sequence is TGCGCCAGCGGGACAGGGGAAGATGGAAACACCATATATTTT. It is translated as CASGTGEDGNTIYF.

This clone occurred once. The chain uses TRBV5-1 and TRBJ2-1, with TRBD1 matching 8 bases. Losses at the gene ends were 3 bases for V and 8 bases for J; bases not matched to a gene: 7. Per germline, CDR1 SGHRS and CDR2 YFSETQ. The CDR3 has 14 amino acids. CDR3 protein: CASSWQGARDEQFF. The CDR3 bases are TGCGCCAGCAGCTGGCAGGGGGCTCGGGATGAGCAGTTCTTC.